This entry lists 4 T cell receptor beta chains sequenced from one sample in a study of blood T cell repertoires in COVID-19. TCRdb's copy holds only in-frame clones and misses some; the assay was immunoSEQ multiplex PCR. The sample consists of tens of thousands of clones, 86% of them appearing once. Sequencing was carried out using peripheral blood. Source of these receptors: a human donor with active COVID-19. The donor label of this sample is uncertain.

Comments on this clone: The same CDR3 is also encoded by other DNA sequences in this sample. The V and J genes are TRBV7-9 and TRBJ2-7; TRBD1 aligns across 12 bases. V shed 5 bases, J shed 6 bases, and the junction held 5 bases outside the gene matches. The CDR3 runs 14 residues. The germline V gene has CDR1 SEHNR and CDR2 FQNEAQ (reference sequence). The CDR3 loop is CASSPGQGAGEQYF. In DNA form, the CDR3 reads TGTGCCAGCAGCCCGGGACAGGGGGCAGGCGAGCAGTACTTC.

The rearrangement links TRBV6-1 to TRBJ2-7, with 7 bases matching TRBD1. The trim removed 2 bases at V and 3 bases at J, leaving 10 bases unmatched. Germline assignment: CDR1 MNHNS and CDR2 SASEGT. This CDR3 comprises 16 residues. The chain's CDR3 is CASSELLRGLGYEQYF. CDR3 nucleotide sequence: TGTGCCAGCAGTGAACTCCTAAGGGGGCTAGGCTACGAGCAGTACTTC.

This chain connects TRBV7-9 to TRBJ2-7; D perhaps matches TRBD1 (6 bases). V was cut by 7 bases and J by 5 bases, with 12 bases left in between. Germline loops: CDR1 SEHNR, CDR2 FQNEAQ (reference sequence). CDR3 length: 12 residues. This CDR3 is CASKGDNNEQYF. Written as DNA, the CDR3 is TGTGCCAGCAAGGGGGACAACAACGAGCAGTACTTC. The full variable domain, in which reference TRBV7-9 and TRBJ2-7 provide the parts outside the CDR3, is DTGVSQNPRHKITKRGQNVTFRCDPISEHNRLYWYRQTLGQGPEFLTYFQNEAQLEKSRLLSDRFSAERPKGSFSTLEIQRTEQGDSAMYLCASKGDNNEQYFGPGTRLTVT.

V gene TRBV2 combines with J gene TRBJ1-1, with 7 bases aligning to TRBD1. Germline V gives CDR1 SNHLY, CDR2 FYNNEI. This CDR3 has 12 amino acids. V dropped 4 bases and J dropped 11; count of bases not matched to a gene: 7. The CDR3: CASSVLDRRAFF. CDR3 bases: TGTGCCAGCAGTGTGCTGGACAGGAGGGCTTTCTTT.